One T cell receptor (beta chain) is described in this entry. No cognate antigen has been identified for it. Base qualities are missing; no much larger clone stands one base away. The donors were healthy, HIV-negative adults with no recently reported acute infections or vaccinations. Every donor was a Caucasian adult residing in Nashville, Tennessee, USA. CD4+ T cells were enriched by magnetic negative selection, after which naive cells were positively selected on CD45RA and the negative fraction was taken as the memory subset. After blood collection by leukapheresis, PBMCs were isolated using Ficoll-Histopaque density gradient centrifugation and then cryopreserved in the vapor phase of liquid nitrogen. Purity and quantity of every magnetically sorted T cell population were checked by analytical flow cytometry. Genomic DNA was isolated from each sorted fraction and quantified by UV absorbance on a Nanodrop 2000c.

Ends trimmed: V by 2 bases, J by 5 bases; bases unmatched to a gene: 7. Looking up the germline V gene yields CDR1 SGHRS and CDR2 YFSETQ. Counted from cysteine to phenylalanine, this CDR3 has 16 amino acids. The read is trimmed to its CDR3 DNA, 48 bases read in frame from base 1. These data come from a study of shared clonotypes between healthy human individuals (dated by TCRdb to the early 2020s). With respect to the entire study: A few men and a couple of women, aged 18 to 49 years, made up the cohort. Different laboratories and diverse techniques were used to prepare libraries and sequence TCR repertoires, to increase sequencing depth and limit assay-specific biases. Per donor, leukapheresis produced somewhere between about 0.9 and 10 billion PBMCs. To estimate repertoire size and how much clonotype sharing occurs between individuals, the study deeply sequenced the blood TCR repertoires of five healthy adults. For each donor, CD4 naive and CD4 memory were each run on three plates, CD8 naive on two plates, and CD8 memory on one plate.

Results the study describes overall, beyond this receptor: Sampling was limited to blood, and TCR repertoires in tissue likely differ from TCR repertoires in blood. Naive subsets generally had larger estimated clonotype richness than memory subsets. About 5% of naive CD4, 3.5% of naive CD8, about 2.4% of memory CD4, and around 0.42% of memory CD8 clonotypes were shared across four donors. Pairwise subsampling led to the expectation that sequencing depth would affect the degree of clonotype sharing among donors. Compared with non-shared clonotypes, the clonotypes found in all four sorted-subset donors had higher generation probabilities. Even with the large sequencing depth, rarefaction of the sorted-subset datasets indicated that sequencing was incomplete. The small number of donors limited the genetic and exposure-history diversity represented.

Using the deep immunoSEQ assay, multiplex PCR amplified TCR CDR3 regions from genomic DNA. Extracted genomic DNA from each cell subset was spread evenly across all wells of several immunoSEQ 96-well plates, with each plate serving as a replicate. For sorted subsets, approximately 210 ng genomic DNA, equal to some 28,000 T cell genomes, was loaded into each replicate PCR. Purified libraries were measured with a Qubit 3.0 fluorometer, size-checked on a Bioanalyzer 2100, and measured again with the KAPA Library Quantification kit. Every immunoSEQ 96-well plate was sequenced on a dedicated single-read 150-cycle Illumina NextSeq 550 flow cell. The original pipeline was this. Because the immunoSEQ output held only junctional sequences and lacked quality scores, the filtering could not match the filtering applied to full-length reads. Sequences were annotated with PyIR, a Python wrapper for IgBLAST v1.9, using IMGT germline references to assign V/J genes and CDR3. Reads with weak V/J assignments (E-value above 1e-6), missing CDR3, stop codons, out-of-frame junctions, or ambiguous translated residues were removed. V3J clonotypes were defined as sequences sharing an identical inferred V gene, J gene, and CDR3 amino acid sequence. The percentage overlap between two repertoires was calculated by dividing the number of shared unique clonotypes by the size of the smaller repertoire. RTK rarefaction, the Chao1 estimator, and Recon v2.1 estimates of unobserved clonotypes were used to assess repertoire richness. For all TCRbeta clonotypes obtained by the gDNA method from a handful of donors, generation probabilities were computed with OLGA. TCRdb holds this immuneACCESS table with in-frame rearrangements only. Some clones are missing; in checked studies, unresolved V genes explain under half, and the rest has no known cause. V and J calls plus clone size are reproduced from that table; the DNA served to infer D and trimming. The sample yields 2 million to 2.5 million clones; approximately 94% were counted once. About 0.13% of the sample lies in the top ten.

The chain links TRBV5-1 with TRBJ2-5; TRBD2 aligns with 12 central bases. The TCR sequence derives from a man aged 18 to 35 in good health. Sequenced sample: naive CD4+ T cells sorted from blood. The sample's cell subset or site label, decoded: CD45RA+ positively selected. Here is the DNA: TGCGCCAGCAGCTTAGCAGGACTAGCGGGGCGGGAGACCCAGTACTTC. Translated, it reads CASSLAGLAGRETQYF.